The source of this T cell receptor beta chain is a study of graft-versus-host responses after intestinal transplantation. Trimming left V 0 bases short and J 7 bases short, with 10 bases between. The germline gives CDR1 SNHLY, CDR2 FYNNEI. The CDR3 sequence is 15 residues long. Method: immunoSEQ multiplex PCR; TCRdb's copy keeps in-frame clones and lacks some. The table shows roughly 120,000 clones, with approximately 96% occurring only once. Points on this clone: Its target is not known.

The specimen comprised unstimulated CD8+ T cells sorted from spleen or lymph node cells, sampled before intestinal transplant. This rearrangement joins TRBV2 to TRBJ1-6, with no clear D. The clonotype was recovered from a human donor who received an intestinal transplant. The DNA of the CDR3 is TGTGCCAGCAGTGAAGCTCCTCTATGGAATTCACCCCTCCACTTT. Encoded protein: CASSEAPLWNSPLHF.